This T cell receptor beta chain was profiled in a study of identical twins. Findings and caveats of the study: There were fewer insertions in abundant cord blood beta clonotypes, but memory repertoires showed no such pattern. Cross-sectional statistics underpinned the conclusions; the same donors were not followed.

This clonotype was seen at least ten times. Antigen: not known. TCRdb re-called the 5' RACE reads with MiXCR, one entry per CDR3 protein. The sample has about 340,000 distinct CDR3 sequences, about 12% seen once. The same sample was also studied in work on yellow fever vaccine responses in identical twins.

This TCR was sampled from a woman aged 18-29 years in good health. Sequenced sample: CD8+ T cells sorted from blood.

The DNA for the CDR3 is TGTGCCAGCAGCCAAGGACTAGCGGGCGACTACAATGAGCAGTTCTTC. Protein: CASSQGLAGDYNEQFF. The gene calls are TRBV4-2 and TRBJ2-1; the match to TRBD2 covers 10 bases. The CDR3 has 16 residues. J gave up 3 bases and V 1 base, and 3 bases lay outside the gene matches. Germline assignment: CDR1 LGHNA and CDR2 YNFKEQ.